These 29 T cell receptor beta chains were all obtained from the same sample, sequenced in a study of blood T cell repertoires in COVID-19. Here immunoSEQ multiplex PCR was the method, and the copy in TCRdb shows in-frame clones only, minus some. This sample has about 260,000 clones, with about 88% found just once. Sequencing used peripheral blood. The source of these receptors is a man aged 55 to 69 who had recovered from COVID-19.

V usage is TRBV5-1 and J usage is TRBJ2-1; 9 bases line up with TRBD1. This CDR3 contains 13 residues. From germline, CDR1 is SGHRS and CDR2 YFSETQ. Germline trimming cut 5 bases from V and 9 bases from J; bases unmatched to any gene: 6. The CDR3 DNA sequence: TGCGCCAGCAGTACCGGGACAGGGACTGAGCAGTTCTTC. Its protein is CASSTGTGTEQFF.

The rearrangement links TRBV7-8 to TRBJ1-3; 11 nucleotides align to TRBD1. This CDR3 contains 16 residues. After removal of 5 bases from V and 4 bases from J, the junction contained 7 bases not matched to a gene. Per germline, CDR1 SGHVS and CDR2 FQNEAQ. The chain's CDR3 is CASSGGQGAGGNTIYF. CDR3 bases: TGTGCCAGCAGCGGTGGACAGGGGGCAGGCGGAAACACCATATATTTT.

The chain uses TRBV4-1 and TRBJ2-2; 8 bases are shared with TRBD2. In germline, CDR1 is MGHRA, CDR2 YSYEKL. V lost 2 bases to trimming and J lost 6 bases; unmatched junction nucleotides: 11. This CDR3 contains 17 residues. CDR3 DNA: TGCGCCAGCAGCCAAAGGATAGGTAGCGGGGAGCCCGGGGAGCTGTTTTTT. Translating it yields CASSQRIGSGEPGELFF.

This sequence joins TRBV5-6 and TRBJ2-5; 10 bases line up with TRBD2. The CDR3 totals 14 residues. From germline, CDR1 is SGHDT and CDR2 YYEEEE. V dropped 5 bases and J dropped 3; count of bases not matched to a gene: 4. The CDR3 region is CASRIAGGKETQYF. The CDR3 DNA follows: TGTGCCAGCAGGATAGCGGGGGGTAAAGAGACCCAGTACTTC.

This clone came up once. The V call is TRBV18, the J call TRBJ2-7; possible D gene TRBD2, 6 bases. This CDR3 region has 12 residues. V lost 3 bases to trimming and J lost 6 bases, with 9 bases between them. Germline CDR1 and CDR2: KGHSH and LQKENI. CDR3 region: CASSPAGSEQYF. The DNA of the CDR3 is TGTGCCAGCTCACCCGCGGGATCCGAGCAGTACTTC.

This chain uses TRBV7-8 with TRBJ1-4; 9 positions match TRBD1. There are 16 residues in the CDR3. Germline-derived CDR1 and CDR2 are SGHVS and FQNEAQ. The V gene end was trimmed by 4 bases and the J gene end by 8 bases; junction bases not matched to a gene: 11. CDR3 DNA sequence: TGTGCCAGCAGCTCCTTACAGGGGGCCCAGGAGGAAAAACTGTTTTTT. It specifies CASSSLQGAQEEKLFF. The variable domain in full, with the rest retrieved from reference TRBV7-8 and TRBJ1-4, is GAGVSQSPRYKVAKRGQDVALRCDPISGHVSLFWYQQALGQGPEFLTYFQNEAQLDKSGLPSDRFFAERPEGSVSTLKIQRTQQEDSAVYLCASSSLQGAQEEKLFFGSGTQLSVL.

This chain's CDR3 is CASSPSRTMGTDTQYF. The CDR3, as DNA: TGTGCCAGCAGCCCGAGCCGGACTATGGGCACAGATACGCAGTATTTT. The genes are TRBV7-9 and TRBJ2-3, with a weak D call TRBD2 (6 bases). The CDR3 is made up of 16 amino acids. Per germline, CDR1 SEHNR and CDR2 FQNEAQ (reference sequence). The V end was cut by 5 bases, the J end by 1 base, with 16 bases between. Based on the CDR3 plus reference TRBV7-9 and TRBJ2-3, the full variable domain is DTGVSQNPRHKITKRGQNVTFRCDPISEHNRLYWYRQTLGQGPEFLTYFQNEAQLEKSRLLSDRFSAERPKGSFSTLEIQRTEQGDSAMYLCASSPSRTMGTDTQYFGPGTRLTVL.

This clone was recorded a few times. The V and J genes are TRBV6-5 and TRBJ1-1; no clear D gene. V was cut by 4 bases and J by 0 bases, with 15 bases left in between. CDR3 length: 16 amino acids. Germline values: CDR1 MNHEY, CDR2 SVGAGI. CDR3 amino acids: CASSFDGVIMNTEAFF. CDR3 nucleotides: TGTGCCAGCAGTTTCGACGGGGTTATCATGAACACTGAAGCTTTCTTT.

This chain links TRBV5-5 with TRBJ2-2; the D gene is possibly TRBD2 (5 bases). V was pared by 0 bases and J by 3 bases, with 12 bases between. The CDR3 loop spans 16 amino acids. Germline V lookup: CDR1 SGHKS, CDR2 YYEKEE (reference sequence). DNA for the CDR3: TGTGCCAGCAGCTTGGAGCTAGCCCTTCACACCGGGGAGCTGTTTTTT. Encoded protein: CASSLELALHTGELFF.

The J gene is TRBJ2-1, the V gene TRBV6-4; 8 bases match TRBD2. Per germline, CDR1 MRHNA and CDR2 SNTAGT. This CDR3 has 14 amino acids. J lost 10 bases, V lost 1 base, and 6 bases had no gene match. The CDR3, as DNA: TGTGCCAGCAGTGACTTAGCGGGGAAGGGCGAGCAGTTCTTC. Protein sequence: CASSDLAGKGEQFF.

The chain carries TRBV24-1 and TRBJ2-5; TRBD1 agrees at 7 bases. Germline CDR1 reads KGHDR; CDR2 reads SFDVKD. The CDR3 runs 13 residues. V shed 5 bases, J shed 3 bases, and the junction held 2 bases outside the gene matches. This chain's CDR3 is CATSGTGEETQYF. The CDR3 nucleotides are TGTGCCACCAGTGGAACAGGGGAAGAGACCCAGTACTTC.

This chain links TRBV23-1 with TRBJ1-6; D remains ambiguous. TRBV23-1 is reported as an ORF; its role is uncertain. The CDR3 contains 14 residues. The V end lost 10 bases, the J end lost 4 bases, and 14 bases lay between the germline ends. The CDR3 sequence is CAKREESYNSPLHF. For the CDR3, the DNA is TGCGCCAAAAGGGAGGAATCGTATAATTCACCCCTCCACTTT.

The V and J genes are TRBV5-1 and TRBJ2-7; possible D gene TRBD1, 6 bases. Germline V lookup: CDR1 SGHRS, CDR2 YFSETQ. Trimming shortened V by 3 bases and J by 0 bases, and 10 bases separated the two germline ends. CDR3 length: 14 amino acids. CDR3 region: CASSSGQSSYEQYF. Written as DNA, the CDR3 is TGCGCCAGCAGCTCCGGACAGAGCTCCTACGAGCAGTACTTC. The whole variable domain, remainder taken from reference TRBV5-1 and TRBJ2-7, is KAGVTQTPRYLIKTRGQQVTLSCSPISGHRSVSWYQQTPGQGLQFLFEYFSETQRNKGNFPGRFSGRQFSNSRSEMNVSTLELGDSALYLCASSSGQSSYEQYFGPGTRLTVT.

The genes are TRBV6-5 and TRBJ1-2, with TRBD1 matching over 7 bases. Germline CDR1 MNHEY, CDR2 SVGAGI. The CDR3 contains 14 residues. Germline trimming cut 7 bases from V and 8 bases from J; bases unmatched to any gene: 13. Here the CDR3 reads CASTLNRAGGGYTF. In nucleotides, the CDR3 is TGTGCCAGCACCCTGAACAGGGCAGGGGGAGGCTACACCTTC.

A remark on this clone: A junction boundary mismatches the germline segment, possibly from a read error. The rearrangement links TRBV5-1 to TRBJ2-7; 7 bases map to TRBD1. In germline, CDR1 is SGHRS, CDR2 YFSETQ. The CDR3 totals 13 residues. In nucleotides, the CDR3 is TGCGCCAGCAGCACCGGGACAGTACTCGAGGAGTACTTC. This encodes CASSTGTVLEEYF.

The V call is TRBV5-1, the J call TRBJ2-2; D possibly corresponds to TRBD2 (5 bases). The ends were cut back, 7 bases at V and 2 bases at J, with 9 bases in the middle. Germline values: CDR1 SGHRS, CDR2 YFSETQ. The CDR3 spans 13 residues. The CDR3 nucleotides are TGCGCCAGCGGCCGGGGTAACACCGGGGAGCTGTTTTTT. Translating gives CASGRGNTGELFF.

This chain uses TRBV4-2 with TRBJ2-3, with 10 bases identical to TRBD1. The V and J ends lost 0 bases and 0 bases, in that order; junction bases with no gene match: 12. The germline V gene encodes CDR1 LGHNA and CDR2 YNFKEQ. The CDR3 consists of 20 residues. The CDR3 reads CASSQDALRQGATSTDTQYF. CDR3 coding DNA: TGTGCCAGCAGCCAAGATGCTCTCCGACAGGGGGCCACTAGCACAGATACGCAGTATTTT.

The rearrangement links TRBV30 to TRBJ1-1, with 7 nucleotides matching TRBD1. V gave up 1 base and J gave up 4 bases; unmatched junction bases: 3. Germline V lookup: CDR1 GTSNPN, CDR2 SVGIG (reference sequence). The CDR3 is 13 amino acids. CDR3 DNA: TGTGCCTGGAGTGGCGCAGGGGGCACTGAAGCTTTCTTT. Its translation is CAWSGAGGTEAFF.

J is TRBJ1-6 and V is TRBV28; D is perhaps TRBD1 (6 bases). The CDR3 runs to 15 residues. The V end was cut by 3 bases, the J end by 5 bases, with 11 bases between. Germline CDR1 and CDR2: MDHEN and SYDVKM. In DNA, the CDR3 is TGTGCCAGCAGTTTCGTACAGGGTGATAATTCACCCCTCCACTTT. This encodes CASSFVQGDNSPLHF.

Worth noting for this clone: This CDR3 is also generated by other DNA sequences in the sample. The V gene is TRBV5-1, the J gene TRBJ2-3, with a possible D match to TRBD2 (5 bases). This CDR3 spans 13 amino acids. Trimming removed 5 bases from V and 2 bases from J, with 9 bases in between. Germline V lookup: CDR1 SGHRS, CDR2 YFSETQ. CDR3 in amino acids: CASSPGNTDTQYF. In DNA, the CDR3 is TGCGCCAGCAGTCCGGGGAACACAGATACGCAGTATTTT.

V gene TRBV2 combines with J gene TRBJ1-1; unclear D gene. The CDR3 consists of 12 residues. Germline-derived CDR1 and CDR2 are SNHLY and FYNNEI. V gave up 10 bases and J gave up 4 bases, with 13 bases separating them. The CDR3 DNA sequence: TGTGCCACCCATCCCCCGGTCACTGAAGCTTTCTTT. Its translation: CATHPPVTEAFF. The variable domain in full, completed from reference TRBV2 and TRBJ1-1, reads EPEVTQTPSHQVTQMGQEVILRCVPISNHLYFYWYRQILGQKVEFLVSFYNNEISEKSEIFDDQFSVERPDGSNFTLKIRSTKLEDSAMYFCATHPPVTEAFFGQGTRLTVV.

This sequence joins TRBV9 and TRBJ2-3, with TRBD2 identical over 8 bases. V was clipped by 3 bases and J by 0 bases; unmatched bases: 3. There are 15 residues in the CDR3. The V gene's germline CDR1 is SGDLS and CDR2 YYNGEE. The CDR3 DNA is TGTGCCAGCAGCGCCCGCGGGGGGAGCACAGATACGCAGTATTTT. Encoded protein: CASSARGGSTDTQYF.

The J gene is TRBJ2-3, the V gene TRBV12-5, with D maybe TRBD1 (5 bases). Germline loops: CDR1 LGHNT, CDR2 FRNRAP. The ends were cut back, 1 base at V and 6 bases at J, with 11 bases in the middle. The CDR3 is 14 amino acids. CDR3 loop: CASGLDRLVDTQYF. The CDR3 coding sequence is TGTGCTAGTGGTTTGGACAGGTTGGTGGATACGCAGTATTTT.

The chain combines TRBV13 with TRBJ1-6, with 7 bases lining up with TRBD1. This CDR3 has 16 residues. In germline, CDR1 is PRHDT, CDR2 FYEKMQ (reference sequence). V dropped 0 bases and J dropped 7; count of bases not matched to a gene: 6. CDR3 sequence: CASSLGTGSGNSPLHF. Written as DNA, the CDR3 is TGTGCCAGCAGCTTAGGGACAGGGTCTGGGAATTCACCCCTCCACTTT.

In this sample, this clone turned up once. The chain couples TRBV11-2 to TRBJ1-3; no clear D. V gave up 5 bases and J gave up 2 bases, with 10 bases separating them. Germline V gene lookup returns CDR1 SGHAT and CDR2 FQNNGV. The CDR3 has 14 amino acids. CDR3 in DNA: TGTGCCAGCAGCCTCGGCGGGCCTGGAAACACCATATATTTT. It translates to CASSLGGPGNTIYF. The whole variable domain, filled in from reference TRBV11-2 and TRBJ1-3, reads EAGVAQSPRYKIIEKRQSVAFWCNPISGHATLYWYQQILGQGPKLLIQFQNNGVVDDSQLPKDRFSAERLKGVDSTLKIQPAKLEDSAVYLCASSLGGPGNTIYFGEGSWLTVV.

The genes are TRBV3-1 (or the pseudogene TRBV3-2) and TRBJ1-4; D not certain. The V end was cut by 1 base, the J end by 10 bases, with 10 bases between. This CDR3 contains 13 residues. The germline CDR1 and CDR2 sequences are LGHDT and YNNKEL (reference sequence). As DNA, the CDR3 is TGTGCCAGCAGCCAAGTACGGGGTGTAAAACTGTTTTTT. Translated: CASSQVRGVKLFF.

This chain connects TRBV29-1 to TRBJ1-5, with no clear D. Between the trimmed V and J ends, which lost 4 bases and 4 bases, there was a span of 8 bases. This CDR3 region has 12 residues. Germline V gene lookup returns CDR1 SQVTM and CDR2 ANQGSEA. The CDR3 region has the DNA TGCAGCGTTGGTGGCCAGAATCAGCCCCAGCATTTT. This translates into CSVGGQNQPQHF.

This chain links TRBV4-2 with TRBJ1-4; tentatively, D is TRBD1 (6 bases). The ends were cut back, 3 bases at V and 8 bases at J, with 19 bases in the middle. Germline CDR1 and CDR2: LGHNA and YNFKEQ. The CDR3 is 16 amino acids. The CDR3 DNA follows: TGTGCCAGCAGCCAGGAGTTAGGGGGGGCGAGGGAAAAACTGTTTTTT. It translates to CASSQELGGAREKLFF.

V is TRBV5-1 and J is TRBJ1-2, with 7 bases matching TRBD1. This CDR3 is built from 14 residues. J gave up 4 bases and V 4 bases, and 7 bases lay outside the gene matches. The germline V gene encodes CDR1 SGHRS and CDR2 YFSETQ. This CDR3 is CASSPLQGSYGYTF. CDR3 bases: TGCGCCAGCAGCCCCCTACAGGGGAGCTATGGCTACACCTTC.